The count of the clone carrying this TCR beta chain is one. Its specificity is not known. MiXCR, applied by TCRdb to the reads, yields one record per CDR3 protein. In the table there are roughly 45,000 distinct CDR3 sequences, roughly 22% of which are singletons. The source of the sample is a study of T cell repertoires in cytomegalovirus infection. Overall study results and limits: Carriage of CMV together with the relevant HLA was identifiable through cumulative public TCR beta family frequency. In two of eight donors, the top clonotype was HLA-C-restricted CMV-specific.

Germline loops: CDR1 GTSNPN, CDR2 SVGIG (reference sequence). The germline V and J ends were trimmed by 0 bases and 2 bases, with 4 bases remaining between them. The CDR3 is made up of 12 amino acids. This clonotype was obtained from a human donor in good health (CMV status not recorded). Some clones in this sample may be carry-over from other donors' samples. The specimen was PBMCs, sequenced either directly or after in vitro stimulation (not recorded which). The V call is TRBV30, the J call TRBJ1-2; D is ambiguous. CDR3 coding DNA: TGTGCCTGGAGTGTGGACAACTATGGCTACACCTTC. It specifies CAWSVDNYGYTF.